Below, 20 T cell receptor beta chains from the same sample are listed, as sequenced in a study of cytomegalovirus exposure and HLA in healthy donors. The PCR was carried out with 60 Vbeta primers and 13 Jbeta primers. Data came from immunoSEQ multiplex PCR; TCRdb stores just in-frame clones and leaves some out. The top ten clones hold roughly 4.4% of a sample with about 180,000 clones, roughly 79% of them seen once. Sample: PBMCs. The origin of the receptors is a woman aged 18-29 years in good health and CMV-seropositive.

The CDR3 nucleotides read TGTGCCAGCAGCTTAGGACAGGTCACTGAAGCTTTCTTT. It encodes CASSLGQVTEAFF. V is TRBV5-6 and J is TRBJ1-1, with TRBD1 identical over 7 bases. The V gene end was trimmed by 2 bases and the J gene end by 4 bases; junction bases not matched to a gene: 2. This CDR3 region has 13 residues. The germline CDR1 and CDR2 sequences are SGHDT and YYEEEE.

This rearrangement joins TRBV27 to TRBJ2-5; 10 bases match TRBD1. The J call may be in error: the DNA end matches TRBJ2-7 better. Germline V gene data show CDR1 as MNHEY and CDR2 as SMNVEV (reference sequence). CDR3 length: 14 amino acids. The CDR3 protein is CASSTGTGAYEQYF. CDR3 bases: TGTGCCAGCAGTACGGGGACAGGGGCCTACGAGCAGTACTTC.

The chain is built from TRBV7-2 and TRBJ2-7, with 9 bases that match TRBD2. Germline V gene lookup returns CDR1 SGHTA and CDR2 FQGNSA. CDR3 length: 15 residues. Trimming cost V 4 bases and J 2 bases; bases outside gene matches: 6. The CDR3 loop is CASSSGLAWTYEQYF. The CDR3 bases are TGTGCCAGCAGCTCAGGACTAGCGTGGACCTACGAGCAGTACTTC. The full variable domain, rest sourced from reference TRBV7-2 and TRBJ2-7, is GAGVSQSPSNKVTEKGKDVELRCDPISGHTALYWYRQSLGQGLEFLIYFQGNSAPDKSGLPSDRFSAERTGGSVSTLTIQRTQQEDSAVYLCASSSGLAWTYEQYFGPGTRLTVT.

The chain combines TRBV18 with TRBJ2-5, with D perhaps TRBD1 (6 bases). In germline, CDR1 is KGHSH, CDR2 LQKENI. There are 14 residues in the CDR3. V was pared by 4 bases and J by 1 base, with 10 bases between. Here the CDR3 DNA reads TGTGCCAGCTCACGTAGGGGGAGCCAAGAGACCCAGTACTTC. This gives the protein CASSRRGSQETQYF.

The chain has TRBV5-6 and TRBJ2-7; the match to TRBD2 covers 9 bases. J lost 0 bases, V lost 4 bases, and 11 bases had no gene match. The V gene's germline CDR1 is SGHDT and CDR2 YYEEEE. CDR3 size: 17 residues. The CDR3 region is CASSPSSGTTSSYEQYF. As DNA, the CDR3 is TGTGCCAGCAGCCCCTCTAGCGGGACCACAAGCTCCTACGAGCAGTACTTC.

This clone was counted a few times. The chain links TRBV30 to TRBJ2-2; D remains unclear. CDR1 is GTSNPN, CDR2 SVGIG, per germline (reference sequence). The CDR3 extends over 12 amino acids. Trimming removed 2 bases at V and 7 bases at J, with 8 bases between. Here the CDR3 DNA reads TGTGCCTGGAGTTTCCCCGGCGGGGAGCTGTTTTTT. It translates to CAWSFPGGELFF.

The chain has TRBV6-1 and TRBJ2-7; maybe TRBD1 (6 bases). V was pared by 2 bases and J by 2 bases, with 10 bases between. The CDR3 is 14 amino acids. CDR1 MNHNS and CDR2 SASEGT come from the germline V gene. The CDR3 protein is CASSEFWGPYEQYF. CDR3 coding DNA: TGTGCCAGCAGTGAATTTTGGGGGCCCTACGAGCAGTACTTC.

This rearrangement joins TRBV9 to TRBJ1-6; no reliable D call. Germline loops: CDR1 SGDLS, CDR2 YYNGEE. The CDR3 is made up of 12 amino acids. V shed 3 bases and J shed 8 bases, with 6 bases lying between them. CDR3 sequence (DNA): TGTGCCAGCAGCGCCCCCTATTCACCCCTCCACTTT. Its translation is CASSAPYSPLHF.

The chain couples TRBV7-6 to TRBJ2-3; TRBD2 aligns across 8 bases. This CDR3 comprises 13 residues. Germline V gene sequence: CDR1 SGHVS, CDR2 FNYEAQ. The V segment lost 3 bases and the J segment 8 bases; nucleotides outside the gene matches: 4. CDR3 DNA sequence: TGTGCCAGCAGCTTCTCGGCGGGGGGTACGCAGTATTTT. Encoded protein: CASSFSAGGTQYF.

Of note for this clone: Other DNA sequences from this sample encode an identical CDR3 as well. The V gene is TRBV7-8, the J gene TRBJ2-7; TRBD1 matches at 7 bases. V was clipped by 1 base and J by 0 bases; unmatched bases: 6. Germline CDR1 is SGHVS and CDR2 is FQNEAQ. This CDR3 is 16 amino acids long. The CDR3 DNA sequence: TGTGCCAGCAGCTTAGTTCGTGGGGACAGCTCCTACGAGCAGTACTTC. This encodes CASSLVRGDSSYEQYF.

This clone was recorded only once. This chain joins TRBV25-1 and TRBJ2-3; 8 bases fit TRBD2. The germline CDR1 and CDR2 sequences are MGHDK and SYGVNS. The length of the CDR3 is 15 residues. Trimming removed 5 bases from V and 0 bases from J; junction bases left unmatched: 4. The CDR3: CASSRQRGSTDTQYF. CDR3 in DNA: TGTGCCAGCAGTAGGCAGCGGGGGAGCACAGATACGCAGTATTTT.

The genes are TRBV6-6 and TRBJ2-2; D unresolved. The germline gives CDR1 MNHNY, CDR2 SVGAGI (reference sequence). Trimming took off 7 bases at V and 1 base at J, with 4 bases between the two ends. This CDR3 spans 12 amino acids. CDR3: CASIGNTGELFF. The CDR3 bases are TGTGCCAGCATCGGGAACACCGGGGAGCTGTTTTTT.

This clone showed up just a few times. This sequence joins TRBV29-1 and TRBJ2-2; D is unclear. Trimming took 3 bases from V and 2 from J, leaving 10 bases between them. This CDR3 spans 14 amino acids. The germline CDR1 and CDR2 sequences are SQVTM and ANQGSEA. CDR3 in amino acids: CSVDLHYNTGELFF. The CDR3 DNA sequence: TGCAGCGTTGATCTGCACTACAACACCGGGGAGCTGTTTTTT.

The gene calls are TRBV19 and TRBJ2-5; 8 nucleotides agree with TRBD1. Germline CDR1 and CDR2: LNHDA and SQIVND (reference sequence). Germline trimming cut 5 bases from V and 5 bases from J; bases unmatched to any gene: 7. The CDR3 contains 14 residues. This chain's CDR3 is CASSSQGAWETQYF. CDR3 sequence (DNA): TGTGCCAGTAGTTCCCAGGGGGCTTGGGAGACCCAGTACTTC.

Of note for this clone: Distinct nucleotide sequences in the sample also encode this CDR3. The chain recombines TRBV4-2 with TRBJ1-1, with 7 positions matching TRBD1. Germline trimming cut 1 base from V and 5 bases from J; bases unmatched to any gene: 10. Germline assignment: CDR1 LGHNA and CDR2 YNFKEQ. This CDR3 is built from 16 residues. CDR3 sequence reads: CASSQGVEGARTEAFF. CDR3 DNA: TGTGCCAGCAGCCAAGGTGTCGAGGGGGCGAGAACTGAAGCTTTCTTT.

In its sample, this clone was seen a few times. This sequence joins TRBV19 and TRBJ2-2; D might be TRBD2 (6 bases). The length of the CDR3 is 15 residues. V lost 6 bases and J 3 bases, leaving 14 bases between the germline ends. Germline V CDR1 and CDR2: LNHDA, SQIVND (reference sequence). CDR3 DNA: TGTGCCAGTAGGCAGACGGACTACCACACCGGGGAGCTGTTTTTT. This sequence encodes CASRQTDYHTGELFF. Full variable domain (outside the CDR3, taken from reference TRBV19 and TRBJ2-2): DGGITQSPKYLFRKEGQNVTLSCEQNLNHDAMYWYRQDPGQGLRLIYYSQIVNDFQKGDIAEGYSVSREKKESFPLTVTSAQKNPTAFYLCASRQTDYHTGELFFGEGSRLTVL.

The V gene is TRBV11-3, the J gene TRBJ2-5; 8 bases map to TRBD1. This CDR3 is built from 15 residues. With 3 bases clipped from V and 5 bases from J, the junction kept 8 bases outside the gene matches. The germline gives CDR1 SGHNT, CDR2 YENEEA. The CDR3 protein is CASSLGTGWGETQYF. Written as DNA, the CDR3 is TGTGCCAGCAGCTTGGGGACAGGCTGGGGGGAGACCCAGTACTTC. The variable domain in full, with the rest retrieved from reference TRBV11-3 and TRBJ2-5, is EAGVVQSPRYKIIEKKQPVAFWCNPISGHNTLYWYLQNLGQGPELLIRYENEEAVDDSQLPKDRFSAERLKGVDSTLKIQPAELGDSAVYLCASSLGTGWGETQYFGPGTRLLVL.

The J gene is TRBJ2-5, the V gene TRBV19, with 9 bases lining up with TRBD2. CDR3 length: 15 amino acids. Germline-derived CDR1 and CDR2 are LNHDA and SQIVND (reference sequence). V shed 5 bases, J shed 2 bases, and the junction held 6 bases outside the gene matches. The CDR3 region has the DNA TGTGCCAGTAGTGGTGGAGCGGGGGGTCAAGAGACCCAGTACTTC. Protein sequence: CASSGGAGGQETQYF.

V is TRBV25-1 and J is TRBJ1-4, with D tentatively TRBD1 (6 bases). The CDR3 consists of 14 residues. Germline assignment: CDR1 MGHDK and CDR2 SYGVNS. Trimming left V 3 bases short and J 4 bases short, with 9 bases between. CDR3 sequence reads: CASSDRDNNEKLFF. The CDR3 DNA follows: TGTGCCAGCAGTGACCGGGACAATAATGAAAAACTGTTTTTT.

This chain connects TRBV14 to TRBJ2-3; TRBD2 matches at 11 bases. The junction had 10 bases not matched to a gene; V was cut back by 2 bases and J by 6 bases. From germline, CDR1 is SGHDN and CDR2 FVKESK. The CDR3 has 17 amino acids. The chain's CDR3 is CASSQTRPSGGMDTQYF. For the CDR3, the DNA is TGTGCCAGCAGCCAAACTCGGCCTAGCGGGGGGATGGATACGCAGTATTTT.